The present T cell receptor beta chain was sequenced within a study of blood T cell repertoires in COVID-19. Overall study context: Sites in the United States, Italy and Spain provided acute and convalescent COVID-19 samples. PBMCs, B-cell-depleted T cells, or T cells were the source of the cDNA or gDNA that made up the material.

CDR3 length: 14 residues. V lost 4 bases to trimming and J lost 4 bases; unmatched junction nucleotides: 4. Germline V gene lookup returns CDR1 SGHAT and CDR2 FQNNGV. As processed by the authors: Amplification with reference gene primers provided the estimates of nucleated cell counts. Produced via immunoSEQ multiplex PCR; TCRdb's table is partial and in-frame only. That table supplies the V and J calls and clone size; D and trimming were determined from the DNA. The sample records 87,000 or so clones, around nine tenths being singletons. The receptor's source is a man in his forties or fifties with acute or convalescent COVID-19. The chain carries TRBV11-2 and TRBJ2-3; 8 bases map to TRBD1. Sequencing was performed on peripheral blood. This CDR3 is CASSSRTGPDTQYF. The CDR3 DNA follows: TGTGCCAGCAGCTCGCGGACAGGGCCAGATACGCAGTATTTT.